These T cell receptor beta chains were read from a single sample in a study of cytomegalovirus exposure and HLA in healthy donors. The repertoire was sequenced with immunoSEQ multiplex PCR; TCRdb's copy has only in-frame clones and lacks some. The sample lists 210,000 or so clones; 60% to 85% were seen once. The sequencing sample was made of PBMCs. Source of these receptors: a middle-aged man in good health and CMV-seronegative. CDR3s include the opening cysteine and the closing phenylalanine or tryptophan.

>TRBV5-1
CASSGGDTNTEAFF
>TRBV11-2
CASSEDLYEQYF
>TRBV9
CASSVGERGSYGYTF
>TRBV18
CASSPPAGAHNEQFF
>TRBV6-5
CASSYSTGEAFF
>TRBV9
CASSVAIGLAGALDTQYF
>TRBV6-5
CASSYSDRSNQPQHF
>TRBV6-5
CASSWAETSEETQYF
>TRBV5-1
CASSNRERENTGELFF
>TRBV27
CASNNRRVPGEQYF
>TRBV2
CASFQQIMNTEAFF
>TRBV5-4
CASSLRGAGNTIYF
>TRBV29-1
CSVERGVGAGEQYF
>TRBV6-5
CASSYGTSANEQFF
>TRBV28
CASSFLTEQETQYF
>TRBV12-5
CASRQSLIAGELFF
>TRBV10-3
CAISVSPGGNTEAFF
>TRBV19
CASSPTGRNYGYTF
>TRBV16
CASSHSGGWINEQFF
>TRBV6-4
CASITHLAETYNEQFF
>TRBV7-2
CASSLTGTVSYEQYF
>TRBV5-6
CASSLISGGANYGYTF
>TRBV18
CASSPGAANEKLFF
>TRBV27
CASSLGEATEAFF
>TRBV7-9
CSSRRGSVNTEAFF
>TRBV4-2
CASSQDRGSDNEQFF
>TRBV18
CASSHYKNSQETQYF
>TRBV19
CASRGTGADHEKLFF
>TRBV6-4
CASSYLAGDTDTQYF
>TRBV29-1
CSVEKGANTEAFF
>TRBV10-3
CAISESGQSSYNEQFF
>TRBV21-1
CASSKALAGGRVDTQYF
>TRBV5-1
CASSLGTSGRWSTEQFF
>TRBV5-4
CASSSDRGDEQYF
>TRBV9
CASSLSGSATDTQYF
>TRBV27
CASSLDGTGGGKLFF
>TRBV2
CASSPREYSNQPQHF
>TRBV5-1
CASSLEAREGPTDTQYF
>TRBV19
CASSMGQGNQPQHF
>TRBV6-1
CASIQGQGFGELFF
>TRBV7-9
CASSLAPRASGNDEQFF
>TRBV5-1
CASSLVSENTEAFF
>TRBV2
CASSLTGGPAFF
>TRBV4-3
CASSQVQQGGYTF
>TRBV15
CATSRQGKTEAFF
>TRBV19
CASQGQANYGYTF
>TRBV4-1
CASSYGQGRTGELFF
>TRBV12-5
CASGLVVRGGLVWDRGSYGYTF
>TRBV7-9
CASSLNGQGGYTF
>TRBV5-1
CASSLGDRGTLQQYF
>TRBV7-2
CASSPPAKGYTDTQYF
>TRBV30
CAWSVWTGRQETQYF
>TRBV27
CASSGGQGLLGGYTF
>TRBV7-9
CASSPDRGSQYF
>TRBV9
CASSVGGGQGRTEAFF
>TRBV7-9
CASSARDSLFSEQYF
>TRBV29-1
CSVSQGAGETQYF
>TRBV7-2
CASTYPGGRVVDEQYF
>TRBV9
CASSDSGGWSNEQFF